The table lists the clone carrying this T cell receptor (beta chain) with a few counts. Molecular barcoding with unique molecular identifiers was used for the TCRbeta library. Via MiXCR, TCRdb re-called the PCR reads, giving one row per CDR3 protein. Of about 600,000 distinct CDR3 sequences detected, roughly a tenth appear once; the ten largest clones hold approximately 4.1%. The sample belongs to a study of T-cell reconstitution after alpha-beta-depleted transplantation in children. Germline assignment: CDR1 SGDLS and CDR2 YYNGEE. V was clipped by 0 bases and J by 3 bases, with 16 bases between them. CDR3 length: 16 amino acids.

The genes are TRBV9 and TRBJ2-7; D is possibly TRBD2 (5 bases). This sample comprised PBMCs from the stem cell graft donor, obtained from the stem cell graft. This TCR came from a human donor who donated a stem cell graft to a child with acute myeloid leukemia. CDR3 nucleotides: TGTGCCAGCAGCGTAGGGACTCTATCGATGGGCTACGAGCAGTACTTC. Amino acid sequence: CASSVGTLSMGYEQYF.